The 15 T cell receptor beta chains below come from one sample, sequenced in a study of PD-L1 blockade in urothelial cancer. Time point specified: peripheral blood 6 weeks after treatment start. TCRdb keeps only in-frame clones here, not all; method: immunoSEQ multiplex PCR. The sample records roughly 120,000 clones, 91% being singletons. The source was PBMCs, collected around atezolizumab (anti-PD-L1) treatment. The source of these receptors is a man aged 55 to 69 with urothelial cancer.

The rearrangement joins TRBV5-4 to TRBJ2-1, with 7 bases lining up with TRBD2. Per the germline V gene, CDR1 is SGHNT and CDR2 is YYREEE (reference sequence). CDR3 length equals 15 residues. Trimming took 1 base from V and 3 from J; bases not matched to a gene: 4. CDR3 DNA: TGTGCCAGCAGCTTGAGACGGGGGGACTACAATGAGCAGTTCTTC. Encoded protein: CASSLRRGDYNEQFF.

This sequence joins TRBV11-1 and TRBJ1-1; no firm D call. This CDR3 region has 16 residues. CDR1 and CDR2 from the germline V gene are SGHAT and FQDESV (reference sequence). V lost 1 base and J lost 2, with 14 bases in between. This chain's CDR3 is CASSLVSPRYNTEAFF. The CDR3 nucleotides are TGTGCCAGCAGCTTAGTTTCCCCGCGGTACAACACTGAAGCTTTCTTT.

The sample holds one count of this clone. The chain recombines TRBV6-4 with TRBJ2-3, with D unresolved. The germline V gene encodes CDR1 MRHNA and CDR2 SNTAGT. V was pared by 4 bases and J by 4 bases, with 9 bases between. This CDR3 spans 13 amino acids. CDR3 sequence reads: CASSVELADTQYF. The CDR3 coding sequence is TGTGCCAGCAGTGTTGAGCTTGCAGATACGCAGTATTTT.

The chain uses TRBV2 and TRBJ2-5; 14 bases match TRBD2. Per germline, CDR1 SNHLY and CDR2 FYNNEI. The CDR3 sequence is 16 residues long. V was pared by 5 bases and J by 4 bases, with 6 bases of the junction left unmatched. In DNA, the CDR3 is TGTGCCAGCAGTAAAAGACTAGCGGGGGGGCGAGAGACCCAGTACTTC. It encodes CASSKRLAGGRETQYF.

V usage is TRBV5-4 and J usage is TRBJ1-1; unclear D gene. Germline V gene lookup returns CDR1 SGHNT and CDR2 YYREEE (reference sequence). The germline V and J ends were trimmed by 0 bases and 1 base, with 10 bases remaining between them. This CDR3 region has 15 residues. CDR3 in amino acids: CASSLEVSGNTEAFF. DNA of the CDR3: TGTGCCAGCAGCTTGGAAGTTTCCGGGAACACTGAAGCTTTCTTT. The full variable domain, completed using reference TRBV5-4 and TRBJ1-1, is ETGVTQSPTHLIKTRGQQVTLRCSSQSGHNTVSWYQQALGQGPQFIFQYYREEENGRGNFPPRFSGLQFPNYSSELNVNALELDDSALYLCASSLEVSGNTEAFFGQGTRLTVV.

The V gene is TRBV10-3, the J gene TRBJ2-5; weak D call: TRBD2 (6 bases). V dropped 4 bases and J dropped 5 bases, with 11 bases sitting between them. CDR3 length: 13 residues. Per the germline V gene, CDR1 is ENHRY and CDR2 is SYGVKD. CDR3 sequence reads: CAISGGDWETQYF. DNA for the CDR3: TGTGCCATCAGTGGGGGGGATTGGGAGACCCAGTACTTC.

The V gene is TRBV5-1, the J gene TRBJ2-5; tentative D call: TRBD2 (5 bases). V was pared by 5 bases and J by 5 bases, with 7 bases between. Per germline, CDR1 SGHRS and CDR2 YFSETQ. CDR3 length equals 11 residues. DNA for the CDR3: TGCGCCAGCAGTTCGGGGGAGACCCAGTACTTC. It yields the protein CASSSGETQYF.

V usage is TRBV27 and J usage is TRBJ2-1; D unclear. This CDR3 is built from 13 residues. V gave up 0 bases and J gave up 3 bases, with 3 bases separating them. Germline V gives CDR1 MNHEY, CDR2 SMNVEV (reference sequence). The CDR3 nucleotides read TGTGCCAGCAGTTTATCCCACTACAATGAGCAGTTCTTC. This sequence encodes CASSLSHYNEQFF.

The chain links TRBV5-4 to TRBJ2-1; 9 bases are shared with TRBD2. Germline V gives CDR1 SGHNT, CDR2 YYREEE (reference sequence). The length of the CDR3 is 16 residues. The V gene end was trimmed by 0 bases and the J gene end by 7 bases; junction bases not matched to a gene: 8. CDR3 protein: CASSLAGGGGWNEQFF. In nucleotides, the CDR3 is TGTGCCAGCAGCTTGGCTGGCGGGGGGGGCTGGAATGAGCAGTTCTTC.

The rearrangement joins TRBV6-1 to TRBJ2-4, with D possibly TRBD1 on 6 matching bases. The CDR3 is 14 residues long. In germline, CDR1 is MNHNS, CDR2 SASEGT. Trimming removed 8 bases from V and 0 bases from J, with 11 bases in between. For the CDR3, the DNA is TGTGCCAGCGACCAAGGGGGAGCCAAAAACATTCAGTACTTC. Amino acids: CASDQGGAKNIQYF.

The rearrangement links TRBV10-3 to TRBJ2-5; tentatively, D is TRBD1 (6 bases). The germline CDR1 and CDR2 sequences are ENHRY and SYGVKD. This CDR3 has 14 amino acids. Trimming left V 4 bases short and J 3 bases short, with 12 bases between. The CDR3 spells CAISGLGAEETQYF. CDR3 coding DNA: TGTGCCATCAGTGGGTTGGGGGCGGAAGAGACCCAGTACTTC.

This chain uses TRBV5-4 with TRBJ2-3; 15 bases match TRBD2. The V and J ends lost 4 bases and 6 bases, in that order; junction bases with no gene match: 6. CDR3 length: 16 amino acids. Germline assignment: CDR1 SGHNT and CDR2 YYREEE (reference sequence). CDR3 DNA sequence: TGTGCCAGCAGCCGGACTAGCGGGGGGGCCCTTGATACGCAGTATTTT. This gives the protein CASSRTSGGALDTQYF.

The chain combines TRBV10-3 with TRBJ2-3; tentative D call: TRBD2 (7 bases). Trimming took off 0 bases at V and 5 bases at J, with 15 bases between the two ends. This CDR3 comprises 16 residues. The germline CDR1 and CDR2 sequences are ENHRY and SYGVKD. The CDR3 region is CAISESAGGAIDTQYF. The CDR3 nucleotides read TGTGCCATCAGTGAGTCGGCTGGGGGGGCAATAGATACGCAGTATTTT.

V is TRBV4-3 and J is TRBJ2-1; D is unresolved. Germline CDR1 is LGHNA and CDR2 is YSLEER. The CDR3 is 14 residues long. Trimming removed 0 bases from V and 6 bases from J, with 9 bases in between. This CDR3 is CASSQERLSNEQFF. The CDR3 coding sequence is TGCGCCAGCAGCCAAGAAAGACTCTCCAATGAGCAGTTCTTC.

This sequence joins TRBV14 and TRBJ1-1; TRBD1 matches at 7 bases. The CDR3 extends over 15 amino acids. Looked up from germline, CDR1 is SGHDN and CDR2 is FVKESK. V shed 6 bases and J 1 base; nucleotides not matched to a gene: 8. The CDR3 DNA reads as TGTGCCAGCAGTCTAGGGGGCTTATCGAACACTGAAGCTTTCTTT. Translated, it gives CASSLGGLSNTEAFF.